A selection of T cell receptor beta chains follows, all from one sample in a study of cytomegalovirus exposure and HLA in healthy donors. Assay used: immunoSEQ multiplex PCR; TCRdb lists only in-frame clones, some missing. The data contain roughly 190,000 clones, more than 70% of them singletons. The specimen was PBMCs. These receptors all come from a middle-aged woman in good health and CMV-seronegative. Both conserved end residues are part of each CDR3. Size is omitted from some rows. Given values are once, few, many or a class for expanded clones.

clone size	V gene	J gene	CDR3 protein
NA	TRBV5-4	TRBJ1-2	CASSLGRTGSGGYTF
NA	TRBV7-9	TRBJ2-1	CASSLVSIEQFF
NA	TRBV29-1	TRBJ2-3	CSVESSGRGTDTQYF
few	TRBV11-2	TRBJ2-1	CASSLGSGRHNEQFF
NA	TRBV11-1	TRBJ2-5	CASSLGIGTGGRETQYF
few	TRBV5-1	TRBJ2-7	CASSLAGTGDEQYF
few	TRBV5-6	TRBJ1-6	CASSRTGGSYNSPLHF
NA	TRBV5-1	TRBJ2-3	CASSAQGADSTDTQYF
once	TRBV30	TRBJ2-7	CAWNVPYRAQVHEQYF
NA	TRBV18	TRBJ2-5	CASSPQLAGGYQETQYF
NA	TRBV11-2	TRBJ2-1	CASSPTAGTGSNEQFF
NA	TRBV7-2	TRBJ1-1	CASRRNRDTEAFF
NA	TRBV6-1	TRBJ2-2	CASSELAGLTGELFF
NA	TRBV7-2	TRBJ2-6	CASSSDSSGANVLTF
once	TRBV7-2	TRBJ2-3	CASSYRTSGSTDTQYF
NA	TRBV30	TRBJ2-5	CAWTVIQETQYF
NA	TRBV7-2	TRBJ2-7	CASSLEGLVQYF
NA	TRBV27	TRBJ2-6	CASRVNGANVLTF
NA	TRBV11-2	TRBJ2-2	CASSLVGLSNTGELFF
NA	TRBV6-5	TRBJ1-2	CASSYLADYGYTF
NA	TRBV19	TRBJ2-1	CASSPQGYEQFF
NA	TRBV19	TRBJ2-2	CASSATGGSTGELFF
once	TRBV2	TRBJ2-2	CASSERSTGELFF
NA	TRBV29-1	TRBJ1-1	CSVQSLDRATEAFF
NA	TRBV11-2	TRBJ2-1	CASSPGNEQFF
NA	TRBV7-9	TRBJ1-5	CASSRSEGAGNQPQHF